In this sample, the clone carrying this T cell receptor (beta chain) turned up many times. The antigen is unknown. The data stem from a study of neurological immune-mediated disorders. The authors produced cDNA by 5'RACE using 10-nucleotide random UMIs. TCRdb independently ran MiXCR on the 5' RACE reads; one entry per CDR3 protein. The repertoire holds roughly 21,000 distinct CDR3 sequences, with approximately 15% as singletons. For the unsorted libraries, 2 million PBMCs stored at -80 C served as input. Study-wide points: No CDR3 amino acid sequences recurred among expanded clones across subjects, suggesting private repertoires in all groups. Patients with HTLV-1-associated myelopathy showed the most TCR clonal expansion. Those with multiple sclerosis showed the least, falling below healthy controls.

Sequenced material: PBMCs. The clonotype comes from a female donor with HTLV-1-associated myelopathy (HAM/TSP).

CDR3 DNA sequence: TGTGCCAGCAGTACCTATGCTGACGAGGGGACCGACGAGCAGTACTTC. Protein sequence: CASSTYADEGTDEQYF. The chain carries TRBV12-3 or TRBV12-4 and TRBJ2-7; D is tentatively TRBD1 or TRBD2 (5 bases each). V dropped 5 bases and J dropped 5 bases, with 22 bases sitting between them. The CDR3 loop spans 16 amino acids.